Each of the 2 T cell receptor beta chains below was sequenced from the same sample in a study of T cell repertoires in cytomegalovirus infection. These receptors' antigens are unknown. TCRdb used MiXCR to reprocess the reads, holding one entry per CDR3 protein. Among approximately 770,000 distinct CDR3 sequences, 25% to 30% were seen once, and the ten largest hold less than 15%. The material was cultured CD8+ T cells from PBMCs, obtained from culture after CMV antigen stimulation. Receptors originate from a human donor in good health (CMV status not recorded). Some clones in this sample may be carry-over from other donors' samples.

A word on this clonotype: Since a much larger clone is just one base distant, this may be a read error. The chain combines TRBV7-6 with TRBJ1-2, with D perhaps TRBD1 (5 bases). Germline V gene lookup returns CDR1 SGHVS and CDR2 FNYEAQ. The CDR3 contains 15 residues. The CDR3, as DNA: TGTGCCAGCAGCTTAGAGGCAGGGATACACTATGACTACACCTTC. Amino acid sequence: CASSLEAGIHYDYTF.

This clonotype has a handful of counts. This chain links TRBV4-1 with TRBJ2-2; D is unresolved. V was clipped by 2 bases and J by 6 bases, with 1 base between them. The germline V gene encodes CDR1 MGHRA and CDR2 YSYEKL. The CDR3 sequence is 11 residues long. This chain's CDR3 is CASSQPGELFF. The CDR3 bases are TGCGCCAGCAGCCAACCCGGGGAGCTGTTTTTT.